This T cell receptor beta chain was identified in a study of CD8 T cells in Susac syndrome. RNA amounts of about 0.45 to 1 ug underwent reverse transcription with random hexamers. MiXCR, applied by TCRdb to the immunoSEQ multiplex PCR reads, yields one record per CDR3 protein. The table includes tens of thousands of distinct CDR3 sequences, 85% to 95% detected once. CDR3 length: 11 residues. Between the trimmed V and J ends, which lost 8 bases and 2 bases, there was a span of 6 bases. The sample comprised CD8+ T cells from PBMCs. This sequence originates from a human donor with Susac syndrome. The rearrangement uses TRBV12-3 or TRBV12-4 and TRBJ1-1; D ambiguous. The CDR3 nucleotides read TGTGCCAGCTACGTAAACACTGAAGCTTTCTTT. This encodes CASYVNTEAFF.